One and the same sample provided the 31 T cell receptor beta chains below, sequenced in a study of T cells expressing NK-cell markers. TCRdb reanalyzed the 5' RACE reads and collapses them to one entry per CDR3 protein, without DNA. This sample's table reports about 160,000 distinct CDR3 sequences. The sequenced sample consisted of blood T cells: a sorted CD56 or NKG2C T cell subset, CD4+ or CD8+ T cells, or bulk PBMC T cells (not recorded which). Source of these receptors: a man aged 18-70 years in good health.

The rearrangement links TRBV27 to TRBJ2-2; checking the TCRdb D call of TRBD2 is not possible without DNA. The CDR3 consists of 16 residues. CDR1 and CDR2 (germline): MNHEY, SMNVEV (reference sequence). CDR3 in amino acids: CASSLGRASNTGELFF.

CDR3 protein: CASSPKTGVRNYNEQFF. The J gene is TRBJ2-1, the V gene TRBV27; the TCRdb call, TRBD1, lacks DNA for checking. Looked up from germline, CDR1 is MNHEY and CDR2 is SMNVEV (reference sequence). The CDR3 has 17 amino acids.

The CDR3 spells CASSSIQGIGMYEQYF. The chain joins TRBV7-9 to TRBJ2-7; TCRdb's assignment of TRBD1 cannot be checked, as there is no DNA. Germline loops: CDR1 SEHNR, CDR2 FQNEAQ (reference sequence). The CDR3 has 16 amino acids.

The rearrangement uses TRBV2 and TRBJ1-1. CDR3 length equals 14 residues. Germline-derived CDR1 and CDR2 are SNHLY and FYNNEI. The CDR3: CASPRSTTNTEAFF.

The chain combines TRBV27 with TRBJ2-2. The germline CDR1 and CDR2 sequences are MNHEY and SMNVEV (reference sequence). This CDR3 is built from 14 residues. The CDR3 reads CASSPYEYTGELFF.

The CDR3 protein is CASSEDASTDTQYF. The chain carries TRBV25-1 and TRBJ2-3. The germline gives CDR1 MGHDK, CDR2 SYGVNS. The CDR3 covers 14 residues.

This rearrangement joins TRBV7-9 to TRBJ1-6; TCRdb returns TRBD1, unconfirmable since there is no DNA. There are 12 residues in the CDR3. Germline V gene data show CDR1 as SEHNR and CDR2 as FQNEAQ (reference sequence). CDR3 region: CASSSGPSPLHF.

The chain employs TRBV12-3 or TRBV12-4 and TRBJ2-2; lacking DNA, the TRBD1 call made by TCRdb goes unchecked. CDR3 length: 16 residues. The CDR3 protein is CASRSMGTGDTGELFF.

The V and J genes are TRBV9 and TRBJ2-7; TCRdb gives TRBD2 as the D gene, but with no DNA this cannot be confirmed. CDR3 size: 16 residues. Germline CDR1 is SGDLS and CDR2 is YYNGEE. The CDR3 protein is CASSVGVGLAAGEQYF.

The chain recombines TRBV2 with TRBJ2-1; TCRdb lists TRBD1, though no DNA is available to test this call. Germline-derived CDR1 and CDR2 are SNHLY and FYNNEI. The CDR3 sequence is 14 residues long. The CDR3 loop reads CASSATGRYNEQFF.

This sequence joins TRBV6-5 and TRBJ2-6; the D gene TCRdb calls, TRBD1, cannot be checked with no DNA. The CDR3 is made up of 16 amino acids. CDR1 is MNHEY and CDR2 is SVGAGI in the germline V gene. The CDR3 sequence is CASSFIRGAGANVLTF.

The rearrangement joins TRBV9 to TRBJ2-1; TCRdb's D call, TRBD2, is unchecked because there is no DNA. CDR3 size: 15 residues. Germline-derived CDR1 and CDR2 are SGDLS and YYNGEE. The CDR3 spells CASSVDGGSYNEQFF.

This chain connects TRBV7-9 to TRBJ2-1; the D call of TRBD2 rests on TCRdb alone, since no DNA is present to check it. This CDR3 region has 17 residues. Germline CDR1 is SEHNR and CDR2 is FQNEAQ (reference sequence). The CDR3 is CASSPPGLADSYNEQFF.

This chain joins TRBV3-1 and TRBJ2-7. Looked up from germline, CDR1 is LGHDT and CDR2 is YNNKEL (reference sequence). The CDR3 extends over 13 amino acids. The CDR3: CASSQGRTYEQYF.

V gene TRBV20-1 combines with J gene TRBJ2-3; there is no DNA to check the TCRdb D call of TRBD1. In germline, CDR1 is DFQATT, CDR2 SNEGSKA (reference sequence). There are 15 residues in the CDR3. CDR3 sequence: CSARDVQGTADTQYF.

This rearrangement joins TRBV7-7 to TRBJ2-3; checking the TCRdb D call of TRBD2 is not possible without DNA. Looked up from germline, CDR1 is SSHAT and CDR2 is FNYEAQ (reference sequence). The CDR3 spans 15 residues. The chain's CDR3 is CASSLTTSFPDTQYF.

The gene calls are TRBV19 and TRBJ2-5. This CDR3 comprises 13 residues. The germline CDR1 and CDR2 sequences are LNHDA and SQIVND (reference sequence). This CDR3 is CASSINSLETQYF.

The chain is built from TRBV20-1 and TRBJ2-7; TCRdb names TRBD1, which stays unverified in the absence of DNA. The CDR3 runs 12 residues. CDR1 is DFQATT and CDR2 is SNEGSKA in the germline V gene (reference sequence). The CDR3 is CSADTGGSEQYF.

J is TRBJ1-2 and V is TRBV7-9. Germline assignment: CDR1 SEHNR and CDR2 FQNEAQ (reference sequence). The CDR3 covers 14 residues. The CDR3 is CASSPGTATYGYTF.

The chain links TRBV6-5 to TRBJ2-1. Looked up from germline, CDR1 is MNHEY and CDR2 is SVGAGI. The CDR3 sequence is 16 residues long. The CDR3 sequence is CASSYSSDYSYNEQFF.

This chain connects TRBV20-1 to TRBJ2-1; TCRdb's assignment of TRBD1 cannot be checked, as there is no DNA. The CDR3 is 14 residues long. CDR1 DFQATT and CDR2 SNEGSKA come from the germline V gene (reference sequence). The CDR3 reads CSASRDREIYEQFF.

V gene TRBV3-1 combines with J gene TRBJ1-2; TCRdb outputs TRBD1, but without DNA this stays unchecked. CDR3 length: 15 amino acids. Germline V lookup: CDR1 LGHDT, CDR2 YNNKEL (reference sequence). CDR3 amino acids: CASSQGTGGDYGYTF.

The rearrangement links TRBV6-2 or TRBV6-3 to TRBJ1-5; as DNA is missing, the TRBD1 call by TCRdb cannot be tested. Looked up from germline, CDR1 is MNHEY and CDR2 is SVGEGT. The CDR3 totals 15 residues. CDR3 loop: CASSYGRGGNQPQHF.

The V call is TRBV10-2, the J call TRBJ1-4. Germline CDR1 is WSHSY and CDR2 is SAAADI. The CDR3 is 15 amino acids. CDR3 protein: CASSESPATNEKLFF.

This chain uses TRBV27 with TRBJ2-1; TCRdb gives TRBD1 as the D gene, but with no DNA this cannot be confirmed. This CDR3 region has 16 residues. Germline V lookup: CDR1 MNHEY, CDR2 SMNVEV (reference sequence). CDR3 protein: CASRTGTGGLYNEQFF.

J is TRBJ2-7 and V is TRBV2; TCRdb gives TRBD1 as the D gene, but with no DNA this cannot be confirmed. CDR3 size: 16 residues. Germline lookup yields CDR1 SNHLY and CDR2 FYNNEI. This chain's CDR3 is CASSEEGTGGRYEQYF.

The chain carries TRBV7-6 and TRBJ2-1; checking the TCRdb D call of TRBD2 is not possible without DNA. This CDR3 contains 17 residues. Germline CDR1 and CDR2: SGHVS and FNYEAQ. The CDR3: CASSLYEESGGYNEQFF.

This rearrangement joins TRBV12-3 or TRBV12-4 to TRBJ1-2; the D call of TRBD1 rests on TCRdb alone, since no DNA is present to check it. The CDR3 length is 15 residues. CDR3: CASSLALGGRYGYTF.

The chain links TRBV5-4 to TRBJ1-1. CDR1 is SGHNT, CDR2 YYREEE, per germline (reference sequence). The CDR3 runs to 12 residues. The CDR3 reads CASSSINTEAFF.

The chain is built from TRBV7-9 and TRBJ1-3; TCRdb's assignment of TRBD1 cannot be checked, as there is no DNA. CDR3 length equals 13 residues. The germline V gene has CDR1 SEHNR and CDR2 FQNEAQ (reference sequence). The CDR3 region is CANEQGTGNTIYF.

The chain uses TRBV7-8 and TRBJ2-1. The CDR3 has 14 amino acids. The germline CDR1 and CDR2 sequences are SGHVS and FQNEAQ. The CDR3 sequence is CASSPVDAYNEQFF.